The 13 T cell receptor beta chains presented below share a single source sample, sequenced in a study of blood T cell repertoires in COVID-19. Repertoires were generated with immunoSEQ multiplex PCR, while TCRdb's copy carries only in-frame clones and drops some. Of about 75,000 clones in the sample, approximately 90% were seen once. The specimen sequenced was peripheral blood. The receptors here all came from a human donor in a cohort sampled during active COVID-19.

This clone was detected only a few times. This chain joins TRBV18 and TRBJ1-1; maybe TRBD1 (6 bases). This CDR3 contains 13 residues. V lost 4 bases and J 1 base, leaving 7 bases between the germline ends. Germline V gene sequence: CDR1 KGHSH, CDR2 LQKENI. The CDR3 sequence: CASSRGQNTEAFF. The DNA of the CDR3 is TGTGCCAGCTCACGGGGACAGAACACTGAAGCTTTCTTT.

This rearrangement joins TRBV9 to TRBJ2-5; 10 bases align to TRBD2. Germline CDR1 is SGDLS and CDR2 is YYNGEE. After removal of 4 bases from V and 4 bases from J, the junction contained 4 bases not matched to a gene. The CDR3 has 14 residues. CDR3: CASSPSGSGETQYF. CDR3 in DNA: TGTGCCAGCAGCCCTAGCGGGAGTGGAGAGACCCAGTACTTC.

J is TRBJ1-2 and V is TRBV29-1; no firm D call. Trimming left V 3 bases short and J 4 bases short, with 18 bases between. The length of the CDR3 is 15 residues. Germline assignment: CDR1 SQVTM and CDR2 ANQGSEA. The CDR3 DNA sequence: TGCAGCGTTGAGAGGGCTGGAGAAGAGGGCTATGGCTACACCTTC. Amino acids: CSVERAGEEGYGYTF.

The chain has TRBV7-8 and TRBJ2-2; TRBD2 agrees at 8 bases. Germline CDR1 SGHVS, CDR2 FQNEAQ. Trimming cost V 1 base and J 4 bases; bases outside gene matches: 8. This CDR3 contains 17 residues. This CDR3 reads CASSLVGGRTLTGELFF. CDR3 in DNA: TGTGCCAGCAGCTTAGTCGGCGGGAGGACCCTCACCGGGGAGCTGTTTTTT.

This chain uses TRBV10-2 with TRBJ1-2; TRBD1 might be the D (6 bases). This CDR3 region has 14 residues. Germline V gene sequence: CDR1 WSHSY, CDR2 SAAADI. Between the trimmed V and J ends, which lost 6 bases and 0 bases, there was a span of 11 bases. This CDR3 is CASRQGATNYGYTF. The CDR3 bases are TGCGCCAGCAGACAGGGAGCCACTAACTATGGCTACACCTTC.

The CDR3 DNA follows: TGCGCCAGCAGCCACCCCGCGGACAGGGGTTCGATCACTGAAGCTTTCTTT. Translating it yields CASSHPADRGSITEAFF. The chain joins TRBV5-1 to TRBJ1-1; 9 nucleotides agree with TRBD1. There are 17 residues in the CDR3. Germline lookup yields CDR1 SGHRS and CDR2 YFSETQ. The ends lost 4 bases at V and 4 bases at J; junction bases unmatched: 14.

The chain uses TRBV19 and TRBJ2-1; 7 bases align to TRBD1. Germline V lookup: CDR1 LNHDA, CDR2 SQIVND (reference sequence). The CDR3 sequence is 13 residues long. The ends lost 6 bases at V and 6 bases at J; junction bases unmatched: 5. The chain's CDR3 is CASSQTGVNEQFF. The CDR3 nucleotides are TGTGCCAGTAGCCAAACAGGGGTCAATGAGCAGTTCTTC.

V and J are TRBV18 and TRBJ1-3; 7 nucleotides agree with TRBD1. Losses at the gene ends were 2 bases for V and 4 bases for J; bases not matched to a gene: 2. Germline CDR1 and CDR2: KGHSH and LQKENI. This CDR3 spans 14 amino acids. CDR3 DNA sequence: TGTGCCAGCTCACCAGGGACAGACGGAAACACCATATATTTT. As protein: CASSPGTDGNTIYF.

For the CDR3, the DNA is TGTGCCAGCACCCTTCAACAGGGGATGAACACTGAAGCTTTCTTT. It yields the protein CASTLQQGMNTEAFF. The gene calls are TRBV6-5 and TRBJ1-1; TRBD1 agrees at 7 bases. The length of the CDR3 is 15 residues. Germline trimming cut 7 bases from V and 0 bases from J; bases unmatched to any gene: 8. Germline V gene lookup returns CDR1 MNHEY and CDR2 SVGAGI.

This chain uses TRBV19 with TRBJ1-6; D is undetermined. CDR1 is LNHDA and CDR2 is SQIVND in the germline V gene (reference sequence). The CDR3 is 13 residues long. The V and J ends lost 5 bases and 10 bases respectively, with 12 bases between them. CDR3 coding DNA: TGTGCCAGTAGTCTGGGCCCTTACTCACCCCTCCACTTT. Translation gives CASSLGPYSPLHF.

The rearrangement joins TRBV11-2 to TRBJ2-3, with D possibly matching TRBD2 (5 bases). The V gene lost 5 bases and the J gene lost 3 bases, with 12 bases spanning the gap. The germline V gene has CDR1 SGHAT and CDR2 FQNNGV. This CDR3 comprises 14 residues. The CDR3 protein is CASSTTGSTDTQYF. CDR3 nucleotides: TGTGCCAGCAGCACGACGGGGTCGACAGATACGCAGTATTTT.

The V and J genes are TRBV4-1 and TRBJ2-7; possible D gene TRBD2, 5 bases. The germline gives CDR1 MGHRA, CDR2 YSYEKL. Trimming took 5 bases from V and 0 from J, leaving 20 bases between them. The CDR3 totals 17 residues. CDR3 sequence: CASSAARWGGSSYEQYF. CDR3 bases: TGCGCCAGCAGCGCTGCCCGGTGGGGTGGGAGCTCCTACGAGCAGTACTTC.

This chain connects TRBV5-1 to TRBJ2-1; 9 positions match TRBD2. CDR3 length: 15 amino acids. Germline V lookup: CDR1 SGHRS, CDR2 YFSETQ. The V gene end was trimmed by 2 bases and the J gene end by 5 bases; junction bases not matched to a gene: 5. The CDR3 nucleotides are TGCGCCAGCAGCTTTGGTCCTAGCGGGGACAATGAGCAGTTCTTC. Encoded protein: CASSFGPSGDNEQFF.